This entry lists 26 T cell receptor beta chains sequenced from one sample in a study of T cells in Graves' hyperthyroidism and ophthalmopathy. TCR beta CDR3 regions were amplified from RNA. HTBI primers were the set used in a first-round RT-PCR of the TCR CDR3. TCRdb re-analysed the multiplex PCR reads in MiXCR, keeping a single row per CDR3 protein. The sample has hundreds of thousands of distinct CDR3 sequences; roughly 15% are singletons. The sequenced material came from blood. These receptors came from a young woman with Graves' hyperthyroidism.

This clonotype was seen ten or more times. The chain is built from TRBV2 and TRBJ1-1, with 9 bases identical to TRBD1. The CDR3 covers 13 residues. CDR1 and CDR2 (germline): SNHLY, FYNNEI. J was trimmed by 6 bases and V by 2 bases; bases with no gene match: 1. CDR3 nucleotides: TGTGCCAGCAGTGAAACAGGGGGCGCTGAAGCTTTCTTT. It codes for CASSETGGAEAFF.

This clonotype was detected ten times or more. The genes are TRBV13 and TRBJ2-1; 7 bases map to TRBD2. Germline V CDR1 and CDR2: PRHDT, FYEKMQ (reference sequence). This CDR3 is built from 17 residues. The J segment lost 8 bases and the V segment lost 5 bases, leaving 18 bases of the junction unmatched. The CDR3 nucleotides read TGTGCCAGCAGCCCCCGCGGGGCGGGAGAGAACCAAGATGAGCAGTTCTTC. Protein: CASSPRGAGENQDEQFF.

This clonotype was recorded at least ten times. The genes are TRBV11-2 and TRBJ2-5, with TRBD1 identical over 8 bases. V was pared by 2 bases and J by 1 base, with 6 bases of the junction left unmatched. Germline CDR1 is SGHAT and CDR2 is FQNNGV. This CDR3 is built from 16 residues. The DNA of the CDR3 is TGTGCCAGCAGCTTATCGGACAGGGCCAGCCAAGAGACCCAGTACTTC. The encoded protein is CASSLSDRASQETQYF.

Ten or more counts support this clonotype. This sequence joins TRBV28 and TRBJ2-3; no clear D. Trimming pared 3 bases from V and 2 bases from J, leaving 9 bases between. CDR3 length equals 14 residues. Looked up from germline, CDR1 is MDHEN and CDR2 is SYDVKM. CDR3 DNA sequence: TGTGCCAGCAGTTTTGACACACTCACAGATACGCAGTATTTT. Its protein product is CASSFDTLTDTQYF. Supplemented by reference TRBV28 and TRBJ2-3, the full variable domain reads DVKVTQSSRYLVKRTGEKVFLECVQDMDHENMFWYRQDPGLGLRLIYFSYDVKMKEKGDIPEGYSVSREKKERFSLILESASTNQTSMYLCASSFDTLTDTQYFGPGTRLTVL.

On this clonotype: One end of the junction fails to match germline, which may point to a read error. The genes are TRBV5-6 and TRBJ2-1; 9 bases are shared with TRBD2. Germline CDR1 SGHDT, CDR2 YYEEEE. The CDR3 is 14 residues long. The CDR3 loop is CASRGTSPYNEQFF. The CDR3 bases are TGCGCCAGCCGCGGGACTAGCCCTTACAATGAGCAGTTCTTC.

Ten or more counts support this clonotype. J is TRBJ1-2 and V is TRBV7-2, with D perhaps matching TRBD1 (5 bases). Germline values: CDR1 SGHTA, CDR2 FQGNSA. The germline V and J ends were trimmed by 6 bases and 8 bases, with 13 bases remaining between them. This CDR3 is built from 12 residues. CDR3 protein: CASSLYTGGYTF. CDR3 nucleotides: TGTGCCAGCAGTTTATATACAGGAGGCTACACCTTC.

The CDR3 nucleotides are TGTGCCAGCAGCGTAGATCCGGGAGGGCTATTGAATGAGCAGTTCTTC. Its protein product is CASSVDPGGLLNEQFF. This chain uses TRBV9 with TRBJ2-1, with 8 bases lining up with TRBD2. J lost 7 bases, V lost 0 bases, and 9 bases had no gene match. From germline, CDR1 is SGDLS and CDR2 YYNGEE. The CDR3 consists of 16 residues.

This clonotype was detected many times. The rearrangement links TRBV28 to TRBJ1-5; D is possibly TRBD1 (5 bases). Trimming pared 5 bases from V and 6 bases from J, leaving 8 bases between. Germline V gives CDR1 MDHEN, CDR2 SYDVKM. The CDR3 is 12 residues long. CDR3 protein: CASSGGTQPQHF. In DNA, the CDR3 is TGTGCCAGCAGTGGGGGGACTCAGCCCCAGCATTTT.

Notes on this clonotype: This could be a read error, since a much larger clone is one nucleotide away. The chain recombines TRBV27 with TRBJ2-7; no reliable D call. The CDR3 spans 15 residues. Per the germline V gene, CDR1 is MNHEY and CDR2 is SMNVEV (reference sequence). The CDR3, as DNA: TGTGCCAGCGGTTTAAATGGAGTAGGGTCCTACGAGCAGTACTTC. Translating gives CASGLNGVGSYEQYF.

This clonotype was counted many times. The chain links TRBV28 to TRBJ1-2; 8 nucleotides match TRBD1. Germline V gene lookup returns CDR1 MDHEN and CDR2 SYDVKM. V was pared by 1 base and J by 8 bases, with 9 bases of the junction left unmatched. This CDR3 comprises 15 residues. Written as DNA, the CDR3 is TGTGCCAGCAGTTTATTGGCAGGGGGCTTTGGAGGCTACACCTTC. This gives the protein CASSLLAGGFGGYTF.

This clonotype was seen many times. The CDR3 bases are TGTGCCTGGAGTATGAGCAATCAGCCCCAGCATTTT. It codes for CAWSMSNQPQHF. The gene calls are TRBV30 and TRBJ1-5; D gene unclear. V gave up 2 bases and J gave up 1 base, with 3 bases separating them. CDR3 size: 12 residues. Germline V gene sequence: CDR1 GTSNPN, CDR2 SVGIG (reference sequence).

The chain links TRBV19 to TRBJ2-2, with 10 bases lining up with TRBD1. The CDR3 is 14 amino acids. CDR1 and CDR2 (germline): LNHDA, SQIVND (reference sequence). V was clipped by 6 bases and J by 8 bases; unmatched bases: 6. DNA of the CDR3: TGTGCCAGTAGAGGGGACAGGGGCACGGGGGAGCTGTTTTTT. This gives the protein CASRGDRGTGELFF.

The chain combines TRBV6-1 with TRBJ2-1, with no clear D. Germline assignment: CDR1 MNHNS and CDR2 SASEGT. The CDR3 totals 17 residues. Trimming took off 6 bases at V and 0 bases at J, with 18 bases between the two ends. The CDR3 bases are TGTGCCAGCAGACCCCGCCCTACAGTCTACTCCTACAATGAGCAGTTCTTC. Amino acids: CASRPRPTVYSYNEQFF.

This clonotype was detected many times. The CDR3 loop reads CASSFTRTGDIHEQYF. In nucleotides, the CDR3 is TGTGCCAGCAGTTTTACACGGACAGGGGACATACACGAGCAGTACTTC. V usage is TRBV27 and J usage is TRBJ2-7, with TRBD1 matching 9 bases. The ends lost 3 bases at V and 5 bases at J; junction bases unmatched: 11. The CDR3 is 16 residues long. Germline values: CDR1 MNHEY, CDR2 SMNVEV (reference sequence).

This clonotype came up a few times. The genes are TRBV6-1 and TRBJ1-5; possibly TRBD1 for D (6 bases). The CDR3 length is 15 residues. Trimming cost V 6 bases and J 3 bases, with 15 bases left between them. From germline, CDR1 is MNHNS and CDR2 SASEGT. CDR3 region: CASSSHRTDNQPQHF. CDR3 sequence (DNA): TGTGCCAGCAGCTCTCATAGGACAGACAATCAGCCCCAGCATTTT.

The chain couples TRBV20-1 to TRBJ2-4, with 7 bases aligning to TRBD2. The CDR3 is 15 amino acids. V was pared by 6 bases and J by 3 bases, with 11 bases of the junction left unmatched. Germline CDR1 and CDR2: DFQATT and SNEGSKA (reference sequence). This chain's CDR3 is CSAPQLGEGKNIQYF. The CDR3 bases are TGCAGTGCGCCTCAACTAGGGGAGGGCAAAAACATTCAGTACTTC.

The table lists this clonotype with many counts. The chain employs TRBV27 and TRBJ1-5; 8 bases are shared with TRBD1. Germline CDR1 reads MNHEY; CDR2 reads SMNVEV (reference sequence). With 2 bases clipped from V and 4 bases from J, the junction kept 4 bases outside the gene matches. The CDR3 is 15 residues long. The CDR3 spells CASSLVTGGNQPQHF. Here the CDR3 DNA reads TGTGCCAGCAGTTTAGTTACAGGGGGGAATCAGCCCCAGCATTTT.

This clonotype was found many times. This CDR3 reads CASSKDGSNQPQHF. The DNA for the CDR3 is TGTGCCAGCAGCAAGGACGGATCCAATCAGCCCCAGCATTTT. This chain connects TRBV11-2 to TRBJ1-5; no firm D call. The CDR3 has 14 residues. Per germline, CDR1 SGHAT and CDR2 FQNNGV. Between the trimmed V and J ends, which lost 5 bases and 3 bases, there was a span of 11 bases.

The sample holds many counts of this clonotype. This rearrangement joins TRBV27 to TRBJ2-7; the D gene is possibly TRBD1 (7 bases). V was cut by 8 bases and J by 4 bases, with 18 bases left in between. The CDR3 runs 14 residues. Germline CDR1 MNHEY, CDR2 SMNVEV (reference sequence). CDR3 sequence: CASSEGAEGYEQYF. The CDR3 bases are TGTGCCAGCTCGGAGGGGGCCGAGGGATACGAGCAGTACTTC.

This clonotype was recorded at least ten times. This chain uses TRBV7-2 with TRBJ2-7, with 7 nucleotides matching TRBD2. There are 16 residues in the CDR3. CDR1 and CDR2 (germline): SGHTA, FQGNSA. With 1 base clipped from V and 2 bases from J, the junction kept 8 bases outside the gene matches. CDR3 DNA sequence: TGTGCCAGCAGCTTAGGAGGCGGGAGTAGCGCCTACGAGCAGTACTTC. Its translation: CASSLGGGSSAYEQYF.

This clonotype was picked up a small number of times. The CDR3 spells CASSQLGADTQYF. The CDR3 bases are TGTGCCAGCAGCCAATTGGGGGCAGATACGCAGTATTTT. The chain recombines TRBV14 with TRBJ2-3; D tentatively fits TRBD1 or TRBD2 (5 bases each). V was trimmed by 2 bases and J by 4 bases, leaving 7 bases between them. The CDR3 extends over 13 amino acids. Germline V gene sequence: CDR1 SGHDN, CDR2 FVKESK.

This clonotype came up a few times. The chain is built from TRBV6-1 and TRBJ2-5; TRBD2 matches 14 bases. V was pared by 11 bases and J by 4 bases, with 15 bases of the junction left unmatched. From germline, CDR1 is MNHNS and CDR2 SASEGT. The length of the CDR3 is 17 residues. In nucleotides, the CDR3 is TGTGCCGCAGGAAAGGTCCCGGGACTAGCGGGAGTAGAGACCCAGTACTTC. Translation gives CAAGKVPGLAGVETQYF.

This clonotype was detected many times. The V gene is TRBV27, the J gene TRBJ1-4; D is possibly TRBD1 (5 bases). The CDR3 covers 15 residues. Germline CDR1 is MNHEY and CDR2 is SMNVEV (reference sequence). Trimming removed 8 bases from V and 8 bases from J, with 21 bases in between. The CDR3 spells CASAPLAGVGEKLFF. In DNA form, the CDR3 reads TGTGCCAGCGCCCCCCTAGCGGGGGTAGGGGAAAAACTGTTTTTT.

The V and J genes are TRBV11-2 and TRBJ2-4; a weak D match, TRBD1 (6 bases). V was shortened by 0 bases and J by 8 bases, with 14 bases between the two germline ends. The CDR3 sequence is 15 residues long. The V gene's germline CDR1 is SGHAT and CDR2 FQNNGV. The CDR3 region has the DNA TGTGCCAGCAGCTTAGAGCGGTCAGCAGGGGACATTCAGTACTTC. Its protein is CASSLERSAGDIQYF.

This clonotype was observed at least ten times. The CDR3 nucleotides read TGTGCCACAGCCCCGAGCAGGTCGGGCACCGGGGAGCTGTTTTTT. This sequence encodes CATAPSRSGTGELFF. The chain carries TRBV24-1 and TRBJ2-2; D unresolved. This CDR3 is 15 amino acids long. Trimming took 10 bases from V and 4 from J, leaving 18 bases between them. In germline, CDR1 is KGHDR, CDR2 SFDVKD.

A few counts support this clonotype. The genes are TRBV20-1 and TRBJ2-7; D gene ambiguous. V lost 6 bases, J lost 0 bases, and 12 bases lay in between. Per the germline V gene, CDR1 is DFQATT and CDR2 is SNEGSKA (reference sequence). The CDR3 has 13 amino acids. CDR3 DNA: TGCAGTGCCCCGTCCGACATCTCCTACGAGCAGTACTTC. As protein: CSAPSDISYEQYF.